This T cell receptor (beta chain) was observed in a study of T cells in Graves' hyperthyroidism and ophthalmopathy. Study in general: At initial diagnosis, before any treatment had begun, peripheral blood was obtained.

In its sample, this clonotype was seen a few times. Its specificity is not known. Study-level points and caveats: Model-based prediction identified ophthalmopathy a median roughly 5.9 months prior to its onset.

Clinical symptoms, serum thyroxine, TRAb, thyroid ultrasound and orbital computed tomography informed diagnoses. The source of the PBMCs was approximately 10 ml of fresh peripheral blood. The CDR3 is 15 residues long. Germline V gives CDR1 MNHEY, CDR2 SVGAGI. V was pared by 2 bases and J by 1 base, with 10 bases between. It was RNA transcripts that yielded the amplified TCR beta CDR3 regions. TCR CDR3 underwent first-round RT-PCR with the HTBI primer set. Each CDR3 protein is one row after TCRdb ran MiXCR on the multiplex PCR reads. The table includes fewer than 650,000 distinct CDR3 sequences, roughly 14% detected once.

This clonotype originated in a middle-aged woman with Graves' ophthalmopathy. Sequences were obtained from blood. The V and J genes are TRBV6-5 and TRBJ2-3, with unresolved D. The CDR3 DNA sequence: TGTGCCAGCAGTTACACTGGACGCGGCACAGATACGCAGTATTTT. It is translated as CASSYTGRGTDTQYF.